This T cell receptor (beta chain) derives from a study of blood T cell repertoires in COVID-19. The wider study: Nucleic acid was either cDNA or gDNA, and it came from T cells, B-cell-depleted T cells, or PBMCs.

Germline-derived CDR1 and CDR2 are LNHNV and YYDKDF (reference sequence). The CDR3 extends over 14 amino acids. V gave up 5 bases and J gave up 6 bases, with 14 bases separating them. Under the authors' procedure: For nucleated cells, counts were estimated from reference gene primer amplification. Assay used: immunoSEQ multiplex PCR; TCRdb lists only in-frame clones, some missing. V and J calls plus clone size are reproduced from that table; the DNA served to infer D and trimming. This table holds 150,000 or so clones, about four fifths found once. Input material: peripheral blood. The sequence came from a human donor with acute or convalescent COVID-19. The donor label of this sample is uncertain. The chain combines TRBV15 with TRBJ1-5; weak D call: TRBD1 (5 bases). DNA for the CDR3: TGTGCCACCAGCCCCGGGGGAGTTGGTCAGCCCCAGCATTTT. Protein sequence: CATSPGGVGQPQHF.